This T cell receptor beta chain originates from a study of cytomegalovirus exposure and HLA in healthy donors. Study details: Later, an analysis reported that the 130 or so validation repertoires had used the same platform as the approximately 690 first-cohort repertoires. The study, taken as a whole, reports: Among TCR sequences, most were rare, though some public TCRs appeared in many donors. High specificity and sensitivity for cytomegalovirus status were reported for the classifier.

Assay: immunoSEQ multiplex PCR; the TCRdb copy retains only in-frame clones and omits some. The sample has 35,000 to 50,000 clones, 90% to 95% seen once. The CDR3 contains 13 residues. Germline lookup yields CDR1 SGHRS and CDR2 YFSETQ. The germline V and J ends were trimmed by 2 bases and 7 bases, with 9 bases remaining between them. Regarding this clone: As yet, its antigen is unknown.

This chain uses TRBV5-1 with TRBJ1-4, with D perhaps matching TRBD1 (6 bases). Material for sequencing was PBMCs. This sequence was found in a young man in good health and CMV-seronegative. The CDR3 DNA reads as TGCGCCAGCAGCTTTCAGGGGCTTGAAAAACTGTTTTTT. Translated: CASSFQGLEKLFF. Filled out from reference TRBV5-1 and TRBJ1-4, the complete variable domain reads KAGVTQTPRYLIKTRGQQVTLSCSPISGHRSVSWYQQTPGQGLQFLFEYFSETQRNKGNFPGRFSGRQFSNSRSEMNVSTLELGDSALYLCASSFQGLEKLFFGSGTQLSVL.